The rows below give T cell receptor beta chains drawn from one sample of a study of T cell responses to AZD1222 COVID-19 vaccine. Some clones are missing from TCRdb's copy, which holds only in-frame ones; the method was immunoSEQ multiplex PCR. The table includes about 270,000 clones, approximately 94% detected once. Sequencing used peripheral blood, obtained 28 days after the second AZD1222 dose. These receptor sequences come from an adult who received the AZD1222 COVID-19 vaccine. CDR3s include the opening cysteine and the closing phenylalanine or tryptophan. Fields, in order: CDR3 protein, CDR3 DNA, D gene, J gene, clone size, V gene. D genes are given only for firm matches. Part of the rows lack a size; the others show once, few, many or a class for expanded clones.

CDR3: CAISQGQGKSFEKLFF; DNA: TGTGCCATCAGTCAAGGACAAGGCAAGTCCTTTGAAAAACTGTTTTTT; D: -; J: TRBJ1-4; size: -; V: TRBV10-3
CDR3: CASSRDRDAEAFF; DNA: TGTGCCAGCAGCCGGGACAGGGATGCTGAAGCTTTCTTT; D: TRBD1; J: TRBJ1-1; size: -; V: TRBV7-3
CDR3: CASSPDSNEKLFF; DNA: TGTGCCAGCTCACCTGACAGTAATGAAAAACTGTTTTTT; D: -; J: TRBJ1-4; size: -; V: TRBV18
CDR3: CASKSDLYNSPLHF; DNA: TGTGCCAGTAAGTCGGACCTATATAATTCACCCCTCCACTTT; D: -; J: TRBJ1-6; size: -; V: TRBV19
CDR3: CASRQGGNQPQHF; DNA: TGTGCCAGCAGACAGGGTGGCAATCAGCCCCAGCATTTT; D: -; J: TRBJ1-5; size: -; V: TRBV28
CDR3: CASRTQLDEQFF; DNA: TGTGCCAGCAGGACCCAGTTGGATGAGCAGTTCTTC; D: -; J: TRBJ2-1; size: few; V: TRBV7-9
CDR3: CASSLTANSPLHF; DNA: TGCGCCAGCAGCTTGACAGCAAATTCACCCCTCCACTTT; D: -; J: TRBJ1-6; size: once; V: TRBV5-1
CDR3: CASSPRGQGSSPLHF; DNA: TGTGCCAGCTCACCCCGGGGACAGGGTAGTTCACCCCTCCACTTT; D: TRBD1; J: TRBJ1-6; size: -; V: TRBV18
CDR3: CASRRQGRKEQFF; DNA: TGTGCCAGCAGGAGACAGGGACGTAAGGAGCAGTTCTTC; D: TRBD1; J: TRBJ2-1; size: -; V: TRBV12-3/TRBV12-4
CDR3: CASSTRGVPYEQYF; DNA: TGTGCCAGCAGCACTCGGGGGGTGCCCTACGAGCAGTACTTC; D: -; J: TRBJ2-7; size: -; V: TRBV21-1
CDR3: CASSRQGERGEKLFF; DNA: TGTGCCAGCAGTCGACAGGGGGAACGGGGTGAAAAACTGTTTTTT; D: TRBD1; J: TRBJ1-4; size: -; V: TRBV2
CDR3: CAGGRDGYEQYF; DNA: TGTGCCGGGGGGCGGGACGGCTACGAGCAGTACTTC; D: -; J: TRBJ2-7; size: -; V: TRBV6-5
CDR3: CASSQSDSPLHF; DNA: TGTGCCAGCAGCCAATCAGATTCACCCCTCCACTTT; D: -; J: TRBJ1-6; size: -; V: TRBV3-1/TRBV3-2
CDR3: CASSFPPAGRPTYEQYF; DNA: TGTGCCAGCAGCTTTCCACCGGCAGGCCGCCCAACCTACGAGCAGTACTTC; D: -; J: TRBJ2-7; size: once; V: TRBV11-2
CDR3: CASSQEAVTTYNEQFF; DNA: TGCGCCAGCAGCCAAGAGGCCGTCACCACCTACAATGAGCAGTTCTTC; D: -; J: TRBJ2-1; size: -; V: TRBV4-3
CDR3: CASSSGQGAGYEQYF; DNA: TGTGCCAGCAGCTCGGGACAGGGGGCGGGCTACGAGCAGTACTTC; D: TRBD1; J: TRBJ2-7; size: -; V: TRBV7-2
CDR3: CASSPRWGRELFF; DNA: TGTGCCAGCAGTCCCCGGTGGGGCAGGGAACTGTTTTTT; D: -; J: TRBJ1-4; size: -; V: TRBV27
CDR3: CASSFRGRVRNEQYF; DNA: TGTGCCAGCAGCTTTAGGGGGCGCGTTAGGAACGAGCAGTACTTC; D: TRBD1; J: TRBJ2-7; size: -; V: TRBV5-8
CDR3: CASSQGYSSARNEQFF; DNA: TGCGCCAGCAGCCAAGGGTACAGTTCAGCGCGCAATGAGCAGTTCTTC; D: -; J: TRBJ2-1; size: -; V: TRBV4-3
CDR3: CASSSGLDYGYTF; DNA: TGTGCCAGCAGCTCTGGACTGGACTATGGCTACACCTTC; D: -; J: TRBJ1-2; size: -; V: TRBV7-9
CDR3: CASSHEGGHQYEQYF; DNA: TGTGCCAGCAGTCACGAAGGGGGACACCAATACGAGCAGTACTTC; D: -; J: TRBJ2-7; size: once; V: TRBV7-9
CDR3: CASSYSMRGVDTQYF; DNA: TGTGCCAGCAGTTATAGTATGAGAGGAGTAGATACGCAGTATTTT; D: -; J: TRBJ2-3; size: -; V: TRBV6-5
CDR3: CASRVTLQRGYTF; DNA: TGTGCCAGCAGGGTGACACTTCAGAGGGGCTACACCTTC; D: -; J: TRBJ1-2; size: -; V: TRBV2
CDR3: CASSLDPGGGADTQYF; DNA: TGTGCCAGCAGCTTAGACCCGGGAGGAGGAGCAGATACGCAGTATTTT; D: TRBD2; J: TRBJ2-3; size: -; V: TRBV7-2
CDR3: CSARRETQYF; DNA: TGCAGTGCTAGAAGAGAGACCCAGTACTTC; D: -; J: TRBJ2-5; size: -; V: TRBV20-1
CDR3: CASSLGLRDRLTEAFF; DNA: TGTGCCAGCAGCTTAGGGTTACGGGACAGGCTGACTGAAGCTTTCTTT; D: TRBD1; J: TRBJ1-1; size: -; V: TRBV11-2
CDR3: CASSFGTGRAGELFF; DNA: TGCGCCAGCAGCTTCGGGACAGGGAGGGCCGGGGAGCTGTTTTTT; D: TRBD1; J: TRBJ2-2; size: -; V: TRBV5-1
CDR3: CAAARGYEAFF; DNA: TGTGCCGCCGCCCGAGGTTATGAAGCTTTCTTT; D: -; J: TRBJ1-1; size: -; V: TRBV28